This TCR beta chain was sequenced in a study of T cells in Graves' hyperthyroidism and ophthalmopathy. Whole-study findings and limits: The majority of expanded thyroid clonotypes above 0.001 also appeared in blood. From stable hyperthyroidism, ophthalmopathy was separated by a 13 V-J model. Ophthalmopathy was model-predicted a median about 7.1 months pre-onset.

Any patient presenting with uncontrolled infection, other autoimmune disease, pregnancy or lactation was left out. The sample holds many counts of this clonotype. Antigen: not known. TCR beta CDR3 regions were amplified from RNA transcripts. First-round RT-PCR targeting the TCR CDR3 was performed with the HTBI primer set. From the multiplex PCR reads, TCRdb called clonotypes with MiXCR, one entry per CDR3 protein. The data show roughly 350,000 distinct CDR3 sequences, more than 14% seen once. The TCR sequence derives from a woman aged 30 to 39 with Graves' ophthalmopathy. Sequenced: blood.

CDR3: CASSFQWGIQETQYF. CDR3 coding DNA: TGTGCCAGCAGCTTTCAATGGGGAATCCAAGAGACCCAGTACTTC. V gene TRBV7-8 combines with J gene TRBJ2-5; no definite D call. The germline CDR1 and CDR2 sequences are SGHVS and FQNEAQ. The CDR3 is 15 residues long. Between the trimmed V and J ends, which lost 3 bases and 1 base, there was a span of 12 bases. The full variable domain, with the rest looked up from reference TRBV7-8 and TRBJ2-5, is GAGVSQSPRYKVAKRGQDVALRCDPISGHVSLFWYQQALGQGPEFLTYFQNEAQLDKSGLPSDRFFAERPEGSVSTLKIQRTQQEDSAVYLCASSFQWGIQETQYFGPGTRLLVL.